This entry lists 25 T cell receptor beta chains sequenced from one sample in a study of blood T cell repertoires in COVID-19. Clones were read by immunoSEQ multiplex PCR, and TCRdb kept only the in-frame ones, dropping some. The table includes roughly 71,000 clones, 85% detected once. What was sequenced was peripheral blood. Source of these receptors: a man aged 50-59 years with acute or convalescent COVID-19.

This chain connects TRBV12-5 to TRBJ2-5, with 8 bases lining up with TRBD1. This CDR3 has 16 amino acids. The V gene's germline CDR1 is LGHNT and CDR2 FRNRAP. Trimming removed 3 bases from V and 0 bases from J; junction bases left unmatched: 6. The CDR3 DNA is TGTGCTAGTGGTTTAGACAGGGGTGGGGACCAAGAGACCCAGTACTTC. It is translated as CASGLDRGGDQETQYF.

The chain is built from TRBV7-2 and TRBJ2-3; D is possibly TRBD2 (6 bases). CDR1 SGHTA and CDR2 FQGNSA come from the germline V gene. The CDR3 length is 14 residues. V shed 1 base and J shed 4 bases, with 9 bases lying between them. Here the CDR3 DNA reads TGTGCCAGCAGCTTAGTGGGGGGTTCAGATACGCAGTATTTT. This translates into CASSLVGGSDTQYF. The full variable domain, its missing parts supplied by reference TRBV7-2 and TRBJ2-3, is GAGVSQSPSNKVTEKGKDVELRCDPISGHTALYWYRQSLGQGLEFLIYFQGNSAPDKSGLPSDRFSAERTGGSVSTLTIQRTQQEDSAVYLCASSLVGGSDTQYFGPGTRLTVL.

This chain's CDR3 is CASRVNDRVGPIQYF. In DNA, the CDR3 is TGTGCCAGCAGGGTTAATGACAGAGTCGGTCCCATTCAGTACTTC. The chain is built from TRBV6-5 and TRBJ2-4; the D gene is possibly TRBD1 (5 bases). CDR1 and CDR2 (germline): MNHEY, SVGAGI. This CDR3 has 15 amino acids. Trimming shortened V by 6 bases and J by 9 bases, and 21 bases separated the two germline ends.

The chain carries TRBV6-1 and TRBJ1-3; 7 nucleotides agree with TRBD1. V lost 6 bases, J lost 4 bases, and 9 bases stayed unmatched. The length of the CDR3 is 15 residues. The V gene's germline CDR1 is MNHNS and CDR2 SASEGT. In DNA, the CDR3 is TGTGCCAGCAGCCAACAGGGGATAGAAGGAAACACCATATATTTT. Protein: CASSQQGIEGNTIYF.

The V and J genes are TRBV10-1 and TRBJ2-7; 8 nucleotides agree with TRBD1. The CDR3 totals 15 residues. Germline V gene data show CDR1 as WNHNN and CDR2 as SYGVQD (reference sequence). V trimming: 1 base; J trimming: 7 bases; junction bases outside the gene matches: 9. CDR3 region: CASSELEGQEGEQYV. In DNA form, the CDR3 reads TGCGCCAGCAGTGAGTTAGAGGGACAGGAGGGAGAGCAGTACGTC.

The CDR3 reads CASSPLGDGAIANYGYTF. Here the CDR3 DNA reads TGTGCCAGCAGTCCCCTCGGAGACGGAGCCATCGCTAACTATGGCTACACCTTC. The chain links TRBV7-9 to TRBJ1-2; D gene ambiguous. V lost 6 bases and J lost 0, with 23 bases in between. Germline V lookup: CDR1 SEHNR, CDR2 FQNEAQ (reference sequence). This CDR3 region has 18 residues.

This clone was observed a handful of times. The chain carries TRBV6-5 and TRBJ1-6; TRBD1 is a possible D gene (5 bases). Per the germline V gene, CDR1 is MNHEY and CDR2 is SVGAGI. This CDR3 contains 15 residues. Between the trimmed V and J ends, which lost 5 bases and 5 bases, there was a span of 13 bases. The CDR3 protein is CASSTQGGNNSPLHF. CDR3 sequence (DNA): TGTGCCAGCAGTACCCAGGGAGGGAATAATTCACCCCTCCACTTT.

The chain carries TRBV19 and TRBJ1-1, with D possibly TRBD1 on 6 matching bases. The length of the CDR3 is 17 residues. The germline gives CDR1 LNHDA, CDR2 SQIVND (reference sequence). V lost 9 bases and J lost 4, with 27 bases in between. CDR3 protein: CASRSRGAFKPGTEAFF. The DNA of the CDR3 is TGTGCCAGCAGATCCAGGGGCGCCTTTAAGCCGGGCACTGAAGCTTTCTTT.

A remark on this clone: One end of the junction is discordant with germline, which a read error may explain. The chain links TRBV6-1 to TRBJ2-2; 8 positions agree with TRBD1. The CDR3 sequence is 16 residues long. Germline V gives CDR1 MNHNS, CDR2 SASEGT. The DNA for the CDR3 is TGTGCCAGCAGTGTTTCACCGGGACAGGCCACCAGGGAGCTGTTTTTT. This gives the protein CASSVSPGQATRELFF.

The rearrangement joins TRBV3-1 (or the pseudogene TRBV3-2) to TRBJ1-2; 7 bases map to TRBD1. The CDR3 sequence is 16 residues long. V gave up 3 bases and J gave up 3 bases; unmatched junction bases: 10. CDR1 LGHDT and CDR2 YNNKEL come from the germline V gene (reference sequence). The CDR3 region has the DNA TGTGCCAGCAGCCAGGGCAGACAGGGTTTGGACTATGGCTACACCTTC. Protein product: CASSQGRQGLDYGYTF.

The chain uses TRBV3-1 (or the pseudogene TRBV3-2) and TRBJ1-1; D is perhaps TRBD1 (5 bases). The V and J ends lost 5 bases and 1 base respectively, with 8 bases between them. CDR3 length: 13 amino acids. Germline V gene sequence: CDR1 LGHDT, CDR2 YNNKEL (reference sequence). The chain's CDR3 is CASSFQGNTEAFF. In DNA, the CDR3 is TGTGCCAGCAGCTTCCAGGGGAACACTGAAGCTTTCTTT.

J is TRBJ1-1 and V is TRBV6-4; the D gene is possibly TRBD1 (5 bases). V was shortened by 5 bases and J by 1 base, with 8 bases between the two germline ends. Germline CDR1 MRHNA, CDR2 SNTAGT. The CDR3 has 13 residues. CDR3: CASSRQPNTEAFF. The CDR3 bases are TGTGCCAGCAGTCGACAGCCGAACACTGAAGCTTTCTTT.

The V call is TRBV2, the J call TRBJ1-1, with no clear D. CDR3 length: 14 amino acids. V was clipped by 9 bases and J by 0 bases, with 14 bases between them. Germline loops: CDR1 SNHLY, CDR2 FYNNEI. CDR3 nucleotide sequence: TGTGCCAGTAGATTTTCTGAACTGAACACTGAAGCTTTCTTT. Residues: CASRFSELNTEAFF.

The chain is built from TRBV12-5 and TRBJ2-7, with 9 bases lining up with TRBD1. The germline V gene has CDR1 LGHNT and CDR2 FRNRAP. This CDR3 contains 15 residues. With V trimmed by 0 bases and J by 6 bases, 6 bases remained unmatched. In DNA form, the CDR3 reads TGTGCTAGTGGTTTGGTCGGGACAGGGCTCGGCGAGCAGTACGTC. Translated, it gives CASGLVGTGLGEQYV.

The genes are TRBV24-1 and TRBJ2-2; TRBD2 agrees at 14 bases. CDR1 KGHDR and CDR2 SFDVKD come from the germline V gene. The junction had 4 bases not matched to a gene; V was cut back by 4 bases and J by 4 bases. This CDR3 region has 17 residues. CDR3 sequence reads: CATSDPTSGGGTGELFF. The DNA of the CDR3 is TGTGCCACCAGTGACCCGACTAGCGGGGGGGGCACCGGGGAGCTGTTTTTT.

The J gene is TRBJ2-1, the V gene TRBV19, with 12 bases fitting TRBD2. The germline V gene encodes CDR1 LNHDA and CDR2 SQIVND (reference sequence). With 7 bases clipped from V and 9 bases from J, the junction kept 4 bases outside the gene matches. This CDR3 has 13 residues. The CDR3 nucleotides are TGTGCCAGTACCCCGACTAGCGGGGGTGAGCAGTTCTTC. It encodes CASTPTSGGEQFF.

CDR3 region: CASSGQGALEQYF. The CDR3 nucleotides are TGTGCCAGTAGTGGACAGGGAGCACTCGAGCAGTACTTC. The chain joins TRBV19 to TRBJ2-7, with 8 bases aligning to TRBD1. Trimming cost V 5 bases and J 6 bases; bases outside gene matches: 6. Germline-derived CDR1 and CDR2 are LNHDA and SQIVND (reference sequence). The CDR3 has 13 amino acids.

The sample holds a few counts of this clone. The chain uses TRBV11-2 and TRBJ2-1; D is possibly TRBD2 (6 bases). This CDR3 spans 13 amino acids. Germline V CDR1 and CDR2: SGHAT, FQNNGV. With 5 bases removed from V and 15 bases from J, the gap between germline ends came to 20 bases. The CDR3 loop reads CASSPFGTSRLFF. In nucleotides, the CDR3 is TGTGCCAGCAGCCCCTTTGGTACTAGCCGCCTGTTCTTC. Variable domain in full (rest from reference TRBV11-2 and TRBJ2-1): EAGVAQSPRYKIIEKRQSVAFWCNPISGHATLYWYQQILGQGPKLLIQFQNNGVVDDSQLPKDRFSAERLKGVDSTLKIQPAKLEDSAVYLCASSPFGTSRLFFGPGTRLTVL.

The chain couples TRBV2 to TRBJ2-7; 8 bases align to TRBD1. This CDR3 is 17 amino acids long. The J segment lost 5 bases and the V segment lost 7 bases, leaving 19 bases of the junction unmatched. Germline V lookup: CDR1 SNHLY, CDR2 FYNNEI. CDR3 residues: CASNDQRVRQGNDEQYF. CDR3 DNA: TGTGCCAGCAATGATCAACGAGTTAGACAGGGGAACGACGAGCAGTACTTC.

The CDR3 reads CASSPRTSAYTDTQYF. The CDR3 bases are TGCGCCAGCAGCCCCCGGACTAGCGCTTACACAGATACGCAGTATTTT. The chain is built from TRBV4-1 and TRBJ2-3; TRBD2 aligns across 9 bases. The germline CDR1 and CDR2 sequences are MGHRA and YSYEKL. The CDR3 covers 16 residues. Losses at the gene ends were 4 bases for V and 2 bases for J; bases not matched to a gene: 7.

This clone appeared once. The V call is TRBV3-1 (or the pseudogene TRBV3-2), the J call TRBJ2-2; tentative D call: TRBD2 (5 bases). This CDR3 spans 16 amino acids. CDR1 and CDR2 from the germline V gene are LGHDT and YNNKEL (reference sequence). The V and J ends lost 4 bases and 1 base respectively, with 13 bases between them. The CDR3 DNA reads TGTGCCAGCAGCCCTGGACCCGCGGGGAACACCGGGGAGCTGTTTTTT. It codes for CASSPGPAGNTGELFF.

The gene calls are TRBV7-8 and TRBJ2-7; 7 bases agree with TRBD1. The CDR3 runs 18 residues. Germline V lookup: CDR1 SGHVS, CDR2 FQNEAQ. V shed 7 bases and J 2 bases; nucleotides not matched to a gene: 20. CDR3 nucleotides: TGTGCCAGCAACCTTTGGCCTAGCAGGGGGTCCTCAACCTACGAGCAGTACTTC. Translating gives CASNLWPSRGSSTYEQYF.

This chain joins TRBV7-2 and TRBJ2-7; TRBD2 matches at 7 bases. V gave up 4 bases and J gave up 2 bases; unmatched junction bases: 8. Germline V gene data show CDR1 as SGHTA and CDR2 as FQGNSA. The CDR3 runs to 15 residues. The CDR3, as DNA: TGTGCCAGCAGCTCCATGGGCGGGGGAACCTACGAGCAGTACTTC. Translating gives CASSSMGGGTYEQYF.

This sequence joins TRBV5-1 and TRBJ2-2; 7 bases fit TRBD1. Trimming removed 0 bases from V and 0 bases from J; junction bases left unmatched: 8. This CDR3 spans 18 amino acids. Germline V gene data show CDR1 as SGHRS and CDR2 as YFSETQ. CDR3 residues: CASSLEPLQGPNTGELFF. CDR3 nucleotide sequence: TGCGCCAGCAGCTTGGAACCCCTACAGGGGCCGAACACCGGGGAGCTGTTTTTT.

The chain has TRBV2 and TRBJ2-3, with 7 bases identical to TRBD2. The germline gives CDR1 SNHLY, CDR2 FYNNEI. Trimming removed 1 base from V and 1 base from J; junction bases left unmatched: 2. This CDR3 has 15 residues. The CDR3 spells CASSEEGRGTDTQYF. The CDR3 nucleotides are TGTGCCAGCAGTGAAGAGGGGAGGGGCACAGATACGCAGTATTTT.